Below, 21 T cell receptor beta chains from the same sample are listed, as sequenced in a study of shared clonotypes between healthy human individuals (dated by TCRdb to about 2020). The method was the immunoSEQ multiplex PCR assay. TCRdb retrieved this table from immuneACCESS and kept in-frame rearrangements only. Not all clones are present; in checked studies, unresolved V genes account for under half, and no reason is known for the remainder. In all, the sample holds around 1.5 million clones, and 95% to 99% of those were seen once. 0.4% to 0.55% of the sample belongs to the ten largest clones. The source material was naive CD4+ T cells sorted from blood. What the cell subset or site label conveys for this sample: CD45RA+ positively selected. These receptor sequences come from a young man in good health.

The genes are TRBV28 and TRBJ1-1; D remains ambiguous. Germline V lookup: CDR1 MDHEN, CDR2 SYDVKM. Trimming took 3 bases from V and 1 from J, leaving 9 bases between them. The CDR3 totals 14 residues. The CDR3 nucleotides are TGTGCCAGCAGTTTTGGACTCGGGAACACTGAAGCTTTCTTT. Translating it yields CASSFGLGNTEAFF. The full variable domain, completed using reference TRBV28 and TRBJ1-1, is DVKVTQSSRYLVKRTGEKVFLECVQDMDHENMFWYRQDPGLGLRLIYFSYDVKMKEKGDIPEGYSVSREKKERFSLILESASTNQTSMYLCASSFGLGNTEAFFGQGTRLTVV.

The genes are TRBV5-4 and TRBJ2-2; no reliable D call. The V gene lost 1 base and the J gene lost 6 bases, with 10 bases spanning the gap. The CDR3 is 14 residues long. Germline-derived CDR1 and CDR2 are SGHNT and YYREEE (reference sequence). CDR3 DNA: TGTGCCAGCAGCTTGTCCGGTTCCCCCGGGGAGCTGTTTTTT. It yields the protein CASSLSGSPGELFF.

In DNA, the CDR3 is TGTGCCAGCAGTCTCGACAGGGGGAACAATCAGCCCCAGCATTTT. It is translated as CASSLDRGNNQPQHF. The chain is built from TRBV2 and TRBJ1-5, with TRBD1 matching 9 bases. This CDR3 region has 15 residues. The V gene end was trimmed by 5 bases and the J gene end by 3 bases; junction bases not matched to a gene: 5. Germline values: CDR1 SNHLY, CDR2 FYNNEI.

This clone was recorded only once. CDR3 amino acids: CASSVASGSSEQYF. The CDR3 bases are TGTGCCAGCAGCGTAGCTAGCGGGAGTTCCGAGCAGTACTTC. The gene calls are TRBV9 and TRBJ2-7; 10 bases align to TRBD2. With 0 bases clipped from V and 6 bases from J, the junction kept 3 bases outside the gene matches. Germline V CDR1 and CDR2: SGDLS, YYNGEE. The CDR3 is 14 amino acids. Full variable domain (rest looked up from reference TRBV9 and TRBJ2-7): DSGVTQTPKHLITATGQRVTLRCSPRSGDLSVYWYQQSLDQGLQFLIQYYNGEERAKGNILERFSAQQFPDLHSELNLSSLELGDSALYFCASSVASGSSEQYFGPGTRLTVT.

Concerning this clone itself: The same CDR3 also results from other DNA sequences found in this sample. The chain employs TRBV28 and TRBJ2-7, with no clear D. V lost 5 bases, J lost 2 bases, and 4 bases lay in between. The CDR3 has 11 amino acids. Germline V gene lookup returns CDR1 MDHEN and CDR2 SYDVKM. CDR3 protein: CASSLTYEQYF. The CDR3 DNA sequence: TGTGCCAGCAGTCTCACCTACGAGCAGTACTTC.

The chain links TRBV6-6 to TRBJ2-3; D is perhaps TRBD1 (5 bases). The CDR3 runs 16 residues. Between the trimmed V and J ends, which lost 0 bases and 3 bases, there was a span of 13 bases. Germline-derived CDR1 and CDR2 are MNHNY and SVGAGI (reference sequence). The CDR3 DNA is TGTGCCAGCAGTTACTCGATTCCAGGGCTGACAGATACGCAGTATTTT. Its protein is CASSYSIPGLTDTQYF.

This chain joins TRBV30 and TRBJ1-5; D not resolved. The germline V gene encodes CDR1 GTSNPN and CDR2 SVGIG (reference sequence). The CDR3 has 13 amino acids. V was pared by 2 bases and J by 5 bases, with 10 bases between. As DNA, the CDR3 is TGTGCCTGGAGTCCCCGGGAAGATCAGCCCCAGCATTTT. Protein sequence: CAWSPREDQPQHF.

This clone has a handful of counts. The chain combines TRBV7-9 with TRBJ1-1, with D hard to call. The CDR3 extends over 15 amino acids. V lost 5 bases to trimming and J lost 0 bases, with 13 bases between them. Germline CDR1 reads SEHNR; CDR2 reads FQNEAQ (reference sequence). The CDR3 coding sequence is TGTGCCAGCAGCCTTCGACCCAACATGAACACTGAAGCTTTCTTT. Translated: CASSLRPNMNTEAFF.

V usage is TRBV15 and J usage is TRBJ2-3; 10 nucleotides line up with TRBD1. Germline V gene lookup returns CDR1 LNHNV and CDR2 YYDKDF (reference sequence). Germline trimming cut 5 bases from V and 1 base from J; bases unmatched to any gene: 9. The CDR3 is 17 amino acids. CDR3: CATSVRIGTGGTDTQYF. The CDR3 region has the DNA TGTGCCACCAGCGTGAGGATTGGGACAGGGGGCACAGATACGCAGTATTTT.

The chain uses TRBV29-1 and TRBJ1-5, with 8 bases aligning to TRBD1. The CDR3 loop spans 15 amino acids. V lost 7 bases, J lost 3 bases, and 11 bases stayed unmatched. The germline V gene has CDR1 SQVTM and CDR2 ANQGSEA. The CDR3 protein is CSAASGTGVNQPQHF. In DNA form, the CDR3 reads TGCAGCGCCGCCTCCGGGACAGGCGTCAATCAGCCCCAGCATTTT.

The genes are TRBV7-8 and TRBJ2-3; D is perhaps TRBD2 (6 bases). From germline, CDR1 is SGHVS and CDR2 FQNEAQ. V was shortened by 5 bases and J by 6 bases, with 21 bases between the two germline ends. The CDR3 totals 16 residues. The CDR3 sequence is CASSQLGTSILDTQYF. The CDR3 DNA reads as TGTGCCAGCAGCCAACTCGGGACTTCGATTTTGGATACGCAGTATTTT.

CDR3 amino acids: CASSVGGTALYEQYF. For the CDR3, the DNA is TGTGCCAGCAGCGTAGGAGGGACCGCTCTATACGAGCAGTACTTC. This chain links TRBV9 with TRBJ2-7; D tentatively fits TRBD1 or TRBD2 (5 bases each). This CDR3 spans 15 amino acids. Per germline, CDR1 SGDLS and CDR2 YYNGEE. V dropped 0 bases and J dropped 4 bases, with 14 bases sitting between them.

The chain is built from TRBV10-3 and TRBJ2-1, with 8 bases identical to TRBD2. Germline V gives CDR1 ENHRY, CDR2 SYGVKD. The CDR3 contains 16 residues. J lost 3 bases, V lost 5 bases, and 9 bases had no gene match. For the CDR3, the DNA is TGTGCCATCAGTCCCGGGAGGGGCGCTAACTACAATGAGCAGTTCTTC. This sequence encodes CAISPGRGANYNEQFF.

A remark on this clone: The sample contains more than one DNA sequence encoding this CDR3. J is TRBJ1-1 and V is TRBV10-3; the match to TRBD1 covers 8 bases. Trimming at V came to 6 bases and at J to 2 bases, leaving 2 bases not matched to a gene. There are 13 residues in the CDR3. CDR1 ENHRY and CDR2 SYGVKD come from the germline V gene. CDR3 coding DNA: TGTGCCATCAGAGGACAGGGTAACACTGAAGCTTTCTTT. Amino acid sequence: CAIRGQGNTEAFF.

As concerns this clone: At one end, the junction sequence differs from germline, possibly due to a read error. The chain combines TRBV10-2 with TRBJ2-7; the D is unclear. Germline loops: CDR1 WSHSY, CDR2 SAAADI. The CDR3 runs to 15 residues. CDR3 nucleotide sequence: TGCGCCAGCAGTGGAGGTGGTCAGGCGTCCTTCGAGCAGTACTTC. It specifies CASSGGGQASFEQYF.

The chain combines TRBV9 with TRBJ2-3; D not resolved. This CDR3 is built from 11 residues. The V end lost 0 bases, the J end lost 8 bases, and 4 bases lay between the germline ends. CDR1 and CDR2 (germline): SGDLS, YYNGEE. The CDR3 sequence is CASSVGSTQYF. The CDR3 DNA reads as TGTGCCAGCAGCGTAGGAAGTACGCAGTATTTT.

This chain uses TRBV2 with TRBJ2-7; the D gene is possibly TRBD2 (6 bases). CDR3 length: 15 residues. The germline V gene has CDR1 SNHLY and CDR2 FYNNEI. Trimming stripped 1 base from V and 2 bases from J, with 12 bases between. Here the CDR3 reads CASSEGLAAPYEQYF. CDR3 bases: TGTGCCAGCAGTGAAGGTTTAGCGGCCCCCTACGAGCAGTACTTC.

The V call is TRBV11-2, the J call TRBJ1-5, with D uncertain. The V and J ends lost 0 bases and 2 bases respectively, with 14 bases between them. The CDR3 is made up of 17 amino acids. Germline V gives CDR1 SGHAT, CDR2 FQNNGV. The CDR3 nucleotides are TGTGCCAGCAGCTTAGATCTGCGGCAGCGCGGCAATCAGCCCCAGCATTTT. This encodes CASSLDLRQRGNQPQHF.

The chain uses TRBV30 and TRBJ2-1; 12 bases map to TRBD2. The CDR3 has 16 residues. The germline V gene has CDR1 GTSNPN and CDR2 SVGIG (reference sequence). After removal of 8 bases from V and 0 bases from J, the junction contained 8 bases not matched to a gene. CDR3 protein: CAPTSGSPSSYNEQFF. The CDR3 DNA reads as TGTGCCCCGACTAGCGGGAGTCCTAGCTCCTACAATGAGCAGTTCTTC.

V usage is TRBV10-1 and J usage is TRBJ2-3; D is ambiguous. The length of the CDR3 is 14 residues. V lost 2 bases, J lost 2 bases, and 8 bases lay in between. Looked up from germline, CDR1 is WNHNN and CDR2 is SYGVQD (reference sequence). In DNA form, the CDR3 reads TGCGCCAGCAGTGAGCCAGGAATCACAGATACGCAGTATTTT. The encoded protein is CASSEPGITDTQYF.

This clone is a singleton in its sample. This chain connects TRBV30 to TRBJ1-1; no clear D. Trimming removed 2 bases at V and 0 bases at J, with 13 bases between. Germline-derived CDR1 and CDR2 are GTSNPN and SVGIG (reference sequence). The CDR3 runs 15 residues. The CDR3 region has the DNA TGTGCCTGGAGTCCCCTTGGCCGGGTGAACACTGAAGCTTTCTTT. It codes for CAWSPLGRVNTEAFF.